This paragraph reports one T cell receptor beta chain. Germline assignment: CDR1 SGHNT and CDR2 YENEEA. The CDR3 has 14 residues. V was cut by 5 bases and J by 0 bases, with 10 bases left in between. This sample is part of a study of blood T cell repertoires in COVID-19. The table came from immunoSEQ multiplex PCR; TCRdb's copy has only in-frame clones and leaves some out. The sample holds about 250,000 clones; 80% to 85% are singletons and the top ten take roughly 3.1%. Which cohort a participant joined came from the clinical history participants gave. The chain couples TRBV11-3 to TRBJ1-1, with D perhaps TRBD1 (6 bases). Material: PBMCs or T cells enriched from blood (not recorded which). The TCR originated in a man aged 50 to 60 who had recovered from COVID-19. The CDR3 DNA reads TGTGCCAGCAGCCCCTCAGGGGTGAACACTGAAGCTTTCTTT. Translation gives CASSPSGVNTEAFF.